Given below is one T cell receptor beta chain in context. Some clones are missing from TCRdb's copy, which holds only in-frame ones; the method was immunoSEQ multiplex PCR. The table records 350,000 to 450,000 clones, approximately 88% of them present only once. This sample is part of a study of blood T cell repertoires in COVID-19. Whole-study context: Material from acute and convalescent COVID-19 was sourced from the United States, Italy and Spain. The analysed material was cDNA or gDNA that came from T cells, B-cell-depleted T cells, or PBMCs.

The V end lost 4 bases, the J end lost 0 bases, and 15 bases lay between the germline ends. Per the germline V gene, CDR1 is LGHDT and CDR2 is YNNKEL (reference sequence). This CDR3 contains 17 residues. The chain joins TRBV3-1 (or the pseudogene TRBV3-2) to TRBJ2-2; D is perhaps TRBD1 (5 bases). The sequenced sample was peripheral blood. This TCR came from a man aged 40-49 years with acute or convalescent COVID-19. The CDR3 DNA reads TGTGCCAGCAGCCGCCGAATTGACAGTCCGAACACCGGGGAGCTGTTTTTT. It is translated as CASSRRIDSPNTGELFF.